The source of this TCR beta chain is a study of regulatory T cells in long-lasting Graves disease. Overall study results and limits: Relative to newly diagnosed Graves' patients, persistent ones had lower TCR diversity. There were preferences for TRBV28, TRBJ1-2 and TRBJ2-5 in persistent disease.

Stated time point: persistent/refractory GD, antithyroid drugs over 5 years with positive TRAb. PBMCs were the source of the RNA used for TCR sequencing. The CDR3 sequence is 10 residues long. Germline V lookup: CDR1 DFQATT, CDR2 SNEGSKA (reference sequence). The germline V and J ends were trimmed by 6 bases and 6 bases, with 7 bases remaining between them. This clonotype turned up a few times. What it binds is unknown. Construction of the TCR beta libraries employed iRepertoire HTBI primers in conjunction with Arm-PCR of CDR3 regions. Per the study methods: Detected in the samples were 55 to 65 TRBV and approximately 14 TRBJ segments. One entry per CDR3 protein, called by TCRdb with MiXCR from the multiplex PCR reads. In this record, the V and J calls reflect TCRdb's handling and not the investigators' own analysis. The table shows about 470,000 distinct CDR3 sequences, with less than 25% occurring only once.

Sample: peripheral blood mononuclear cells (PBMCs), taken when the disease was refractory, from a patient treated with antithyroid drugs. This clonotype was sampled from a female donor with Graves disease. The chain is built from TRBV20-1 and TRBJ2-3; no clear D. The CDR3: CSAGMDTQYF. CDR3 sequence (DNA): TGCAGTGCCGGAATGGATACGCAGTATTTT.